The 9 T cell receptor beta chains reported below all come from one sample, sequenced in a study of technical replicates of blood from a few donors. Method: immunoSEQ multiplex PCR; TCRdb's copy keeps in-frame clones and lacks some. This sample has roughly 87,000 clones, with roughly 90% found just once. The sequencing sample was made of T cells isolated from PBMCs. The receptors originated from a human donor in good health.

CDR3 bases: TGCAGCGTCGGATCGGCTTCTAGGGAGCAGTTCTTC. It translates to CSVGSASREQFF. The chain carries TRBV29-1 and TRBJ2-1; D gene ambiguous. V was trimmed by 6 bases and J by 10 bases, leaving 16 bases between them. This CDR3 has 12 residues. The germline gives CDR1 SQVTM, CDR2 ANQGSEA.

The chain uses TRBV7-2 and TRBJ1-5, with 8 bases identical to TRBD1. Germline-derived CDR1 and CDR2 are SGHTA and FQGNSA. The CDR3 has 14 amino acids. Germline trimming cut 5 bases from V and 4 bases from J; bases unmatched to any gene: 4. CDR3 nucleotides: TGTGCCAGCAGCCCGAGGACAGGGAATCAGCCCCAGCATTTT. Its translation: CASSPRTGNQPQHF.

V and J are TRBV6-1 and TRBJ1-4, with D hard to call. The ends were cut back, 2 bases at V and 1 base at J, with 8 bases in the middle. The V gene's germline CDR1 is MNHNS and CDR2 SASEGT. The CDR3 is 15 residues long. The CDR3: CASSEFVKTNEKLFF. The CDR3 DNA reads TGTGCCAGCAGTGAATTCGTAAAAACTAATGAAAAACTGTTTTTT.

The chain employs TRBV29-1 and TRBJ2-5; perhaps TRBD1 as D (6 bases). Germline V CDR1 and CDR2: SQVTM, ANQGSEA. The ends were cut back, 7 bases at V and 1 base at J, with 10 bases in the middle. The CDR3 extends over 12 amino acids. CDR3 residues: CSAMDSQETQYF. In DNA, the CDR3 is TGCAGCGCTATGGACAGCCAAGAGACCCAGTACTTC.

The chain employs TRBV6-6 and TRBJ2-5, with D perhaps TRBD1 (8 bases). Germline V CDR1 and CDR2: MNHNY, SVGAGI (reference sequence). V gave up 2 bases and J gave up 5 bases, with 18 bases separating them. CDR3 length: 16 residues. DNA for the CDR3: TGTGCCAGCAGTTACGAAACAGGGGGGGTTGGGGAGACCCAGTACTTC. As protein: CASSYETGGVGETQYF.

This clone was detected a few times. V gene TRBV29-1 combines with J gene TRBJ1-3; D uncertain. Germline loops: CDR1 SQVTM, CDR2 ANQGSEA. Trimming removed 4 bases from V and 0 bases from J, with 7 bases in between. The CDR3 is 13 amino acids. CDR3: CSVVGISGNTIYF. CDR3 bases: TGCAGCGTTGTGGGCATCTCTGGAAACACCATATATTTT.

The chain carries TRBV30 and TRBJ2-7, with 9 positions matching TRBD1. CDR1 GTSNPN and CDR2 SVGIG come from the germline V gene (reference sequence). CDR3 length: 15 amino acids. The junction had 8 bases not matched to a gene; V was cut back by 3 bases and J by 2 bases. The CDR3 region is CAWSWTGATPYEQYF. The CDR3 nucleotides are TGTGCCTGGAGCTGGACAGGGGCGACTCCCTACGAGCAGTACTTC.

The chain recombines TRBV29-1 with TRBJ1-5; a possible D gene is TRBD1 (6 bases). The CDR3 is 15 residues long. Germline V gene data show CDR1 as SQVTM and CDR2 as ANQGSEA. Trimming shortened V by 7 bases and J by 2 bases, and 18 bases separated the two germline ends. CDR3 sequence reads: CSGGGPGWGNQPQHF. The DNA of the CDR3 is TGCAGCGGGGGGGGGCCCGGATGGGGCAATCAGCCCCAGCATTTT. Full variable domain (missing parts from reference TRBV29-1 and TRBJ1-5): SAVISQKPSRDICQRGTSLTIQCQVDSQVTMMFWYRQQPGQSLTLIATANQGSEATYESGFVIDKFPISRPNLTFSTLTVSNMSPEDSSIYLCSGGGPGWGNQPQHFGDGTRLSIL.

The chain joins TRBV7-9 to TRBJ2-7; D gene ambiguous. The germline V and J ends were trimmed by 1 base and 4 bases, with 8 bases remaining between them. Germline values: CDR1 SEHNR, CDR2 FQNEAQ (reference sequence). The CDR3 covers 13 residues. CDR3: CASSLGSEYEQYF. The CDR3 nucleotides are TGTGCCAGCAGCTTAGGGTCGGAGTACGAGCAGTACTTC.